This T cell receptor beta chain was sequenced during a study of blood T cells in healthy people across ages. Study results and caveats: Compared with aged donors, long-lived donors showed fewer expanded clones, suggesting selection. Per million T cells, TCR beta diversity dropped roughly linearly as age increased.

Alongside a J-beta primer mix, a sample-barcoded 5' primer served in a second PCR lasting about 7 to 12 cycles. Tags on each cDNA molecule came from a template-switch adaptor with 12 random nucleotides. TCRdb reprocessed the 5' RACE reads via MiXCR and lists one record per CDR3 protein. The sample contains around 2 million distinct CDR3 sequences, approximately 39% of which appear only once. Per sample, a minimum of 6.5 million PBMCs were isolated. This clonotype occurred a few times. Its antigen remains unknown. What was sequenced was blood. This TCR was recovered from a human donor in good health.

CDR3 nucleotides: TGCGCCAGCAGCTTGGGGGTCGGTCTGATGAACACTGAAGCTTTCTTT. Translating gives CASSLGVGLMNTEAFF. The J gene is TRBJ1-1, the V gene TRBV5-1; unclear D gene. Germline V gene data show CDR1 as SGHRS and CDR2 as YFSETQ. The CDR3 runs 16 residues. The V and J ends lost 0 bases and 0 bases respectively, with 12 bases between them.